This TCR beta chain stems from a study of cytomegalovirus exposure and HLA in healthy donors. Study-level results: In an earlier analysis, most TCR beta V segments were productive about 87% or about 30% of the time.

60 Vbeta and 13 Jbeta primers were used in PCR. Produced via immunoSEQ multiplex PCR; TCRdb's table is partial and in-frame only. The sample lists around 180,000 clones; roughly 84% were seen once. About this clone itself: Its antigen remains unidentified.

This CDR3 has 14 residues. The V end lost 5 bases, the J end lost 2 bases, and 12 bases lay between the germline ends. Germline V gene data show CDR1 as SGHVS and CDR2 as FNYEAQ. This sequence was found in a girl less than two years old in good health and CMV-seronegative. The specimen sequenced was PBMCs. The chain uses TRBV7-6 and TRBJ1-1, with D perhaps matching TRBD1 (6 bases). The chain's CDR3 is CASSPGTTNTEAFF. The DNA for the CDR3 is TGTGCCAGCAGCCCAGGGACAACAAACACTGAAGCTTTCTTT.